This TCR beta chain came from a study of shared clonotypes between healthy human individuals. Study-wide results and caveats: Generation probability values for non-shared clonotypes were lower than those for clonotypes shared by all four donors. Incomplete sequencing of sorted subsets was indicated by rarefaction despite large depth.

Profiling relied on immunoSEQ multiplex PCR, and the TCRdb table lists in-frame clones only, not all of them. The sample records approximately 2.3 million clones, 90% to 95% being singletons. Of note for this clone: The antigen is undetermined.

Germline V gene data show CDR1 as SGHDN and CDR2 as FVKESK. This CDR3 has 16 residues. Unmatched junction bases numbered 6, after V lost 0 bases and J lost 4 bases. Material for sequencing was naive CD4+ T cells from PBMCs. Subset reported: CD45RA+ positively selected. This receptor was identified in a man aged 18 to 30 in good health. Some clones in this sample may be carry-over from other donors' samples. The gene calls are TRBV14 and TRBJ2-7, with 10 bases fitting TRBD2. CDR3 DNA: TGTGCCAGCAGCCAAGATAGCGGAGCGGGAGGGTACGAGCAGTACTTC. Encoded protein: CASSQDSGAGGYEQYF.